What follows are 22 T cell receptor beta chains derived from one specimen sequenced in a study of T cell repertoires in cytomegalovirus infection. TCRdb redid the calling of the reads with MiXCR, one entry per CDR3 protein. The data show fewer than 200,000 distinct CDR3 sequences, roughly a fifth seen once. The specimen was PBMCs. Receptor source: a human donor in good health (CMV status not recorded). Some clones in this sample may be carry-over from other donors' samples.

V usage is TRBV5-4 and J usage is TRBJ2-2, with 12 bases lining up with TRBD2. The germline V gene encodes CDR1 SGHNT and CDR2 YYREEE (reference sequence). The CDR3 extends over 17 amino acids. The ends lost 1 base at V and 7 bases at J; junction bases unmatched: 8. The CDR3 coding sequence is TGTGCCAGCAGCTTGAAGCTAGCGGGGGGGCGGATCGGGGAGCTGTTTTTT. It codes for CASSLKLAGGRIGELFF.

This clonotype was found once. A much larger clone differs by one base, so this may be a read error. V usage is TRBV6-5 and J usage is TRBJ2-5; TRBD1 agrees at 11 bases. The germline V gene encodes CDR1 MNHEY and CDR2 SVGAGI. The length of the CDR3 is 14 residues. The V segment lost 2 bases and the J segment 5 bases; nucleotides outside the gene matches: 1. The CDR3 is CASSYGTGGETQYF. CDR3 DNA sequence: TGTGCCAGCAGTTACGGGACAGGGGGGGAGACCCAGTACTTC.

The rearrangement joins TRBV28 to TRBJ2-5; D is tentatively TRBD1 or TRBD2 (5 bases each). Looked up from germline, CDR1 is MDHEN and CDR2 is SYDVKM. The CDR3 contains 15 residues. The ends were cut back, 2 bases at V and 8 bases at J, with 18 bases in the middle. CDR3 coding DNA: TGTGCCAGCAGTTTACCGTGGGGGTCCCCAGACACCCAGTACTTC. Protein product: CASSLPWGSPDTQYF.

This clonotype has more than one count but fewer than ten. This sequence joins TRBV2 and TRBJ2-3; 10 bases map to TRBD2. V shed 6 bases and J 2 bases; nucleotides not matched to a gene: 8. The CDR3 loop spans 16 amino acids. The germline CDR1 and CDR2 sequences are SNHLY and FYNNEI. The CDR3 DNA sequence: TGTGCCAGCAGGAAAGAGACTAGCGGGCTCACAGATACGCAGTATTTT. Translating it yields CASRKETSGLTDTQYF.

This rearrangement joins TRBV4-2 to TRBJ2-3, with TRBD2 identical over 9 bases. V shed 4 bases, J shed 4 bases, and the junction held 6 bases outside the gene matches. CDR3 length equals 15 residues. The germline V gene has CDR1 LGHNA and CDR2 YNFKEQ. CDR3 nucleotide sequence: TGTGCCAGCAGCCCCGGGACTAGCTCCGCAGATACGCAGTATTTT. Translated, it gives CASSPGTSSADTQYF.

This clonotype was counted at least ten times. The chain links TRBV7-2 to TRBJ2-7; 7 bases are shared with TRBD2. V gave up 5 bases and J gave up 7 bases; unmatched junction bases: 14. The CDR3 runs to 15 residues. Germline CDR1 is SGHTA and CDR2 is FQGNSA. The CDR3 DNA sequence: TGTGCCAGCAGCCCCAAGGGTAGCGGGCTCCTAGAGCAGTACTTC. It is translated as CASSPKGSGLLEQYF.

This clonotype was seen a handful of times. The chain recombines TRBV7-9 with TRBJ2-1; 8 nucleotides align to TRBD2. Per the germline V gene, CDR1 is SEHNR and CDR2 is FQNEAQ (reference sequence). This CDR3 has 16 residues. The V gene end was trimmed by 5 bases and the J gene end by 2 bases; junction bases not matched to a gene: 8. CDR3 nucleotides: TGTGCCAGCAGCGCCCTCGGGAGGGGGACCTACAATGAGCAGTTCTTC. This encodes CASSALGRGTYNEQFF.

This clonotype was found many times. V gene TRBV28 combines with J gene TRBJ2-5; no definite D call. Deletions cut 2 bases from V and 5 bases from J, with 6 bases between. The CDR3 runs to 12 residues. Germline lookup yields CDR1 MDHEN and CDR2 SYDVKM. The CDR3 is CASSLSDETQYF. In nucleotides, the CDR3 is TGTGCCAGCAGTTTAAGCGACGAGACCCAGTACTTC. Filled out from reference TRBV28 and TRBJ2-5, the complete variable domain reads DVKVTQSSRYLVKRTGEKVFLECVQDMDHENMFWYRQDPGLGLRLIYFSYDVKMKEKGDIPEGYSVSREKKERFSLILESASTNQTSMYLCASSLSDETQYFGPGTRLLVL.

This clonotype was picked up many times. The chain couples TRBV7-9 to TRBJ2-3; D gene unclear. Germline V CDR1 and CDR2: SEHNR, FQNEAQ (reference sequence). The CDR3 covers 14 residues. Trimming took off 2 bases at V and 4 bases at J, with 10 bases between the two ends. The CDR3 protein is CASSLRTWADTQYF. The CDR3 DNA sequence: TGTGCCAGCAGCTTACGAACGTGGGCAGATACGCAGTATTTT.

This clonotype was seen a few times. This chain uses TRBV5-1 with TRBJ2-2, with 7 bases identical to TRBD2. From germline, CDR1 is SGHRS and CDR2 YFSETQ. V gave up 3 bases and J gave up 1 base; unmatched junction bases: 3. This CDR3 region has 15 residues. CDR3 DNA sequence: TGCGCCAGCAGCTACCCTAGCGGGAACACCGGGGAGCTGTTTTTT. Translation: CASSYPSGNTGELFF.

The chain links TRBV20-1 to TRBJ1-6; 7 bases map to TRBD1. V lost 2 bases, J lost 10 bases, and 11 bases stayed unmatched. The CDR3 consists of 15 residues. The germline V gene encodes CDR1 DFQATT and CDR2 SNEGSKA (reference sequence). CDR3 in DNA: TGCAGTGCTAGACCCTACAGGGGTTTGGGATCACCCCTCCACTTT. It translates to CSARPYRGLGSPLHF.

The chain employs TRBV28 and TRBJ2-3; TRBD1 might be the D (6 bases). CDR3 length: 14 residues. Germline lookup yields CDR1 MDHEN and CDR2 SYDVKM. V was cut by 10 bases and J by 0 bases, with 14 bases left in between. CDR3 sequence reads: CATCRGGSTDTQYF. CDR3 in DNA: TGTGCCACCTGTAGAGGGGGAAGCACAGATACGCAGTATTTT. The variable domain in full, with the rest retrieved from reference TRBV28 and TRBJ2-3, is DVKVTQSSRYLVKRTGEKVFLECVQDMDHENMFWYRQDPGLGLRLIYFSYDVKMKEKGDIPEGYSVSREKKERFSLILESASTNQTSMYLCATCRGGSTDTQYFGPGTRLTVL.

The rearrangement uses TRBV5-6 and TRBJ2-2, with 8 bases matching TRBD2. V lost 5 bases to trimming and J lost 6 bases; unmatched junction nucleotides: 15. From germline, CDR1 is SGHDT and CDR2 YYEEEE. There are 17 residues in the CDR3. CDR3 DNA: TGTGCCAGCAGTTTTACCGCCGGGACTAGGGGGGCCGGGGAGCTGTTTTTT. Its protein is CASSFTAGTRGAGELFF.

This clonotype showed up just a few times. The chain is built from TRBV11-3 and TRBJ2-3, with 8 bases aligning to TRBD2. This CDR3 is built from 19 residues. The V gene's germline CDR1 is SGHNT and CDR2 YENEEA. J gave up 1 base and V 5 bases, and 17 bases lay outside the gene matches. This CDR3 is CASSPTSDRRRGGTDTQYF. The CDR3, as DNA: TGTGCCAGCAGCCCGACTAGCGATAGAAGACGCGGGGGCACAGATACGCAGTATTTT.

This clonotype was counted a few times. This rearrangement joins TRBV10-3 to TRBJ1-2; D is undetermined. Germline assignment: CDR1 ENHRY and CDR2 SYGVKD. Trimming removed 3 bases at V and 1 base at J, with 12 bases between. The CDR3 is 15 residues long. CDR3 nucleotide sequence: TGTGCCATCAGTGACATAACGGGAAATAACTATGGCTACACCTTC. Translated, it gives CAISDITGNNYGYTF.

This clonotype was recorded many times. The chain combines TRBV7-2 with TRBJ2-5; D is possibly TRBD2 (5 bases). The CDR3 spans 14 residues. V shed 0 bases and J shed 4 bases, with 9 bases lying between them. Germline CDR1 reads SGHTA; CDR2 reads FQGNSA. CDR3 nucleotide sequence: TGTGCCAGCAGCTTAGCGCGGGTCCGAGAGACCCAGTACTTC. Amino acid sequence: CASSLARVRETQYF.

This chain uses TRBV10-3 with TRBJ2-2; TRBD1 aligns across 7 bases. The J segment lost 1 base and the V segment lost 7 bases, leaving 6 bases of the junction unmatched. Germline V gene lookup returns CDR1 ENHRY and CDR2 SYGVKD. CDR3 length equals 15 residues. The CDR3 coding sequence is TGTGCCATCACTGACCGGGACAGGAACACCGGGGAGCTGTTTTTT. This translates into CAITDRDRNTGELFF.

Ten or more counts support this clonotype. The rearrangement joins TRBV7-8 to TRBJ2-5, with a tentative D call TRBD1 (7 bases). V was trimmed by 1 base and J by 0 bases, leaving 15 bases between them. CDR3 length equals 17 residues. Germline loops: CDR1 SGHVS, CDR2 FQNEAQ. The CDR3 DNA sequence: TGTGCCAGCAGCTTAGGGGGAGCAGGGGGGTACCAAGAGACCCAGTACTTC. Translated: CASSLGGAGGYQETQYF. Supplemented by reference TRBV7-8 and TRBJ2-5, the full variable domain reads GAGVSQSPRYKVAKRGQDVALRCDPISGHVSLFWYQQALGQGPEFLTYFQNEAQLDKSGLPSDRFFAERPEGSVSTLKIQRTQQEDSAVYLCASSLGGAGGYQETQYFGPGTRLLVL.

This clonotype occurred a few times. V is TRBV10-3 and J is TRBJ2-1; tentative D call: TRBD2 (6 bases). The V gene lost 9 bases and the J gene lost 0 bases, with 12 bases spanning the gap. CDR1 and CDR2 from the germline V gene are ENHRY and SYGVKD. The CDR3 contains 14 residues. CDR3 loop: CAIRESNSYNEQFF. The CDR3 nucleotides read TGTGCCATTCGGGAGTCCAACTCCTACAATGAGCAGTTCTTC.

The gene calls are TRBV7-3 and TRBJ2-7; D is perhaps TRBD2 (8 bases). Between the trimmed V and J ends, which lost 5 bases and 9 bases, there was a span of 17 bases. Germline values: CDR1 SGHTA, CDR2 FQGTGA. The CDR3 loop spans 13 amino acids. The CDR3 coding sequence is TGTGCCAGCAGCCCGGACAGGACTAGCATGCAGTACTTC. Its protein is CASSPDRTSMQYF.

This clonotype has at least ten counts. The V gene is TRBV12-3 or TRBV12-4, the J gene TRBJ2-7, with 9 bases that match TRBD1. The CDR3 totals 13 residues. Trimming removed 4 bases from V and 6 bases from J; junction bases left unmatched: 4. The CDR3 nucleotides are TGTGCCAGCAGTTGGACAGGGGCAGGCGAGCAGTACTTC. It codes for CASSWTGAGEQYF.

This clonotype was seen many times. CDR3 sequence (DNA): TGTGCCAGCAGCCCAGGGGCAGATTCAGGGGGAGGTACGCAGTATTTT. Its protein product is CASSPGADSGGGTQYF. The V and J genes are TRBV11-3 and TRBJ2-3, with D tentatively TRBD1 (7 bases). CDR1 and CDR2 from the germline V gene are SGHNT and YENEEA. The CDR3 extends over 16 amino acids. Trimming cost V 5 bases and J 8 bases, with 23 bases left between them.